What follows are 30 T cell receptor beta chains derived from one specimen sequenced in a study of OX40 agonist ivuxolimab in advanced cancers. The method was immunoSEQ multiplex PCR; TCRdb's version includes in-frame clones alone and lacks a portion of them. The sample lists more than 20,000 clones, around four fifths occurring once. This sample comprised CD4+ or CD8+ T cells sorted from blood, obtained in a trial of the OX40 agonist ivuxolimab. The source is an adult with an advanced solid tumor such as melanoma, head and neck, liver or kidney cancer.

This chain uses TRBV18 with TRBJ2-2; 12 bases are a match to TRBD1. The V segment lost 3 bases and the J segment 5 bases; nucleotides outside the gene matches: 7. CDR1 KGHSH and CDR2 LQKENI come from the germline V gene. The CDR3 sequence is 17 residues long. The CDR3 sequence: CASSPPGTGGGTGELFF. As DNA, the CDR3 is TGTGCCAGCTCACCTCCCGGGACAGGGGGCGGAACCGGGGAGCTGTTTTTT.

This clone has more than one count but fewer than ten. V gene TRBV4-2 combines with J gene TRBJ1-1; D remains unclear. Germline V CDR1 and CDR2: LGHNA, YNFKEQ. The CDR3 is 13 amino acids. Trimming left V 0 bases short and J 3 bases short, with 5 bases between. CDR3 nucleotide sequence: TGTGCCAGCAGCCAAGATACGTACACTGAAGCTTTCTTT. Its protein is CASSQDTYTEAFF.

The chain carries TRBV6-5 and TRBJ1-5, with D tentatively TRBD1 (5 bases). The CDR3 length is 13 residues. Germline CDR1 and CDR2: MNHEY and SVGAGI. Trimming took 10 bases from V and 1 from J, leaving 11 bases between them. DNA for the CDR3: TGTGCCACCGGGGGGGACAGCAATCAGCCCCAGCATTTT. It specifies CATGGDSNQPQHF.

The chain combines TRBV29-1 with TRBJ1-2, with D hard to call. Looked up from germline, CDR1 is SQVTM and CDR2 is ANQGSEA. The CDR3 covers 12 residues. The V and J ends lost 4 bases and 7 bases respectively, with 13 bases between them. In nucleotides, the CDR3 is TGCAGCGTTGCTACCCTGGACGGTGGCTACACCTTC. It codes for CSVATLDGGYTF.

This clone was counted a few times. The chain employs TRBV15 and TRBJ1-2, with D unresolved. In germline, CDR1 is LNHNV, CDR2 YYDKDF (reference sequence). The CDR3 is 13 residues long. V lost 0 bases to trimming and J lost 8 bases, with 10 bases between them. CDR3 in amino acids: CATSRDRMVGYTF. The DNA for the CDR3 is TGTGCCACCAGCAGAGATCGGATGGTGGGCTACACCTTC.

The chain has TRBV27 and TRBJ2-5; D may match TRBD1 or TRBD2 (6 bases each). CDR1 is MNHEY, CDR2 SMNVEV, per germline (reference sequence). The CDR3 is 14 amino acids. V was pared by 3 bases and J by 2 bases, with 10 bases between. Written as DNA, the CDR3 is TGTGCCAGCAGTTTTACAGGGAGGCAAGAGACCCAGTACTTC. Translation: CASSFTGRQETQYF.

DNA for the CDR3: TGTGCCAGCAGCTGGACAGTCCTATCCTACGAGCAGTACTTC. Its protein is CASSWTVLSYEQYF. The gene calls are TRBV7-9 and TRBJ2-7, with a possible D match to TRBD1 (6 bases). V lost 4 bases and J lost 1, with 11 bases in between. This CDR3 spans 14 amino acids. Germline lookup yields CDR1 SEHNR and CDR2 FQNEAQ (reference sequence).

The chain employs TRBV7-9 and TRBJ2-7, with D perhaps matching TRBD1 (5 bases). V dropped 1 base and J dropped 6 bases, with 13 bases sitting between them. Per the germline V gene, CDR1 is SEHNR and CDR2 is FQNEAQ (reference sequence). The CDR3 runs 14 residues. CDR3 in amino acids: CASSLGQGSGEQYF. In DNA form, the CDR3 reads TGTGCCAGCAGCTTAGGGCAGGGATCGGGCGAGCAGTACTTC.

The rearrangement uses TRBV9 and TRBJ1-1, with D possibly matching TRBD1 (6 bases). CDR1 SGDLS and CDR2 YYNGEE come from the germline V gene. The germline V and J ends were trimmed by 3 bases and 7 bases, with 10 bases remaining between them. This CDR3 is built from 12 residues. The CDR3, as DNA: TGTGCCAGCAGCGCACAGGGTGGTGAAGCTTTCTTT. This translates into CASSAQGGEAFF.

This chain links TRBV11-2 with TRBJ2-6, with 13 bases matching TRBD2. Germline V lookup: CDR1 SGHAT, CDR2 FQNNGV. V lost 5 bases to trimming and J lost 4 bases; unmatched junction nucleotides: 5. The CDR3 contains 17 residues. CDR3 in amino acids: CASSPGTSGVGANVLTF. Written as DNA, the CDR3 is TGTGCCAGCAGCCCCGGGACTAGCGGGGTCGGGGCCAACGTCCTGACTTTC.

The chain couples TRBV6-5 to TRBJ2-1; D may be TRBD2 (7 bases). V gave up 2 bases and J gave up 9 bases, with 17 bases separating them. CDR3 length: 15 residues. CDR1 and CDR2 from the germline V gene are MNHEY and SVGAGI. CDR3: CASSYPGAGAVEQFF. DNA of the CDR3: TGTGCCAGCAGTTACCCGGGGGCGGGAGCGGTTGAGCAGTTCTTC.

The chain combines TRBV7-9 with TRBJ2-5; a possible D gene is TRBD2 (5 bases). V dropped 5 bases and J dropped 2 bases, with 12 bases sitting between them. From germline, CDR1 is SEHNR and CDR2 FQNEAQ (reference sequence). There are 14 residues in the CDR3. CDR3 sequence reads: CASSTLGPQETQYF. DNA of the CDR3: TGTGCCAGCAGCACACTAGGCCCTCAAGAGACCCAGTACTTC.

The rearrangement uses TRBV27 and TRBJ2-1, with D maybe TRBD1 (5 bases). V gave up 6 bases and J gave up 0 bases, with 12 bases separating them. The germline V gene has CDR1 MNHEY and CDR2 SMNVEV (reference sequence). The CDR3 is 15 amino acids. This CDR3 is CASRASGSSYNEQFF. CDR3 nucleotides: TGTGCCAGCAGGGCCTCAGGGTCCTCCTACAATGAGCAGTTCTTC.

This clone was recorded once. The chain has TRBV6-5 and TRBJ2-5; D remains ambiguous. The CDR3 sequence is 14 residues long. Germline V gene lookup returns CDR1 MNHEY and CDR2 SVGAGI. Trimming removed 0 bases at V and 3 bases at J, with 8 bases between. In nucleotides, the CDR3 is TGTGCCAGCAGTTACTCTGCGACTGAAGAGACCCAGTACTTC. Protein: CASSYSATEETQYF.

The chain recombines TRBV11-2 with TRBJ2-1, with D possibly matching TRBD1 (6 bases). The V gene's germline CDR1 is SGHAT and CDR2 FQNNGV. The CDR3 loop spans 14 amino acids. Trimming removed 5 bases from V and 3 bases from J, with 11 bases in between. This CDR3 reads CASSRTGNYNEQFF. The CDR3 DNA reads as TGTGCCAGCAGCCGCACAGGGAACTACAATGAGCAGTTCTTC. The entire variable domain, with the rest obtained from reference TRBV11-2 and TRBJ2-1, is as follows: EAGVAQSPRYKIIEKRQSVAFWCNPISGHATLYWYQQILGQGPKLLIQFQNNGVVDDSQLPKDRFSAERLKGVDSTLKIQPAKLEDSAVYLCASSRTGNYNEQFFGPGTRLTVL.

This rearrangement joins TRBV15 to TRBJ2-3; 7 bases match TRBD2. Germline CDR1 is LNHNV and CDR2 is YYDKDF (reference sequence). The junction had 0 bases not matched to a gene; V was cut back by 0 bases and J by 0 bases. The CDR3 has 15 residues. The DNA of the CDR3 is TGTGCCACCAGCAGAGAACTAGCGAGCACAGATACGCAGTATTTT. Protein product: CATSRELASTDTQYF. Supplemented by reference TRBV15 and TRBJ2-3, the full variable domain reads DAMVIQNPRYQVTQFGKPVTLSCSQTLNHNVMYWYQQKSSQAPKLLFHYYDKDFNNEADTPDNFQSRRPNTSFCFLDIRSPGLGDTAMYLCATSRELASTDTQYFGPGTRLTVL.

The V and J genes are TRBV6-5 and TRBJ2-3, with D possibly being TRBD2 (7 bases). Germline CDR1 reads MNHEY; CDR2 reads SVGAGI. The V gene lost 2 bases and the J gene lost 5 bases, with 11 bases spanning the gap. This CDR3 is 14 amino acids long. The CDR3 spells CASSYTGRGDTQYF. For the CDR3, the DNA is TGTGCCAGCAGTTACACAGGGAGGGGAGATACGCAGTATTTT.

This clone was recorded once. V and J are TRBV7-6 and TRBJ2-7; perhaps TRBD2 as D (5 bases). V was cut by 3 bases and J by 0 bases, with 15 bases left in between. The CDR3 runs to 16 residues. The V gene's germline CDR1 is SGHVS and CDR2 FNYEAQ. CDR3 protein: CASSFRDSDLSYEQYF. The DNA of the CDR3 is TGTGCCAGCAGCTTTCGGGATAGCGACCTCTCCTACGAGCAGTACTTC.

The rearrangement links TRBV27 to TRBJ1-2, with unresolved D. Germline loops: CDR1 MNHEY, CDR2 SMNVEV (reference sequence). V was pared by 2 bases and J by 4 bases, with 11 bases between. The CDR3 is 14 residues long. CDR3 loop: CASSLRAGGYGYTF. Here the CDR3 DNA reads TGTGCCAGCAGTTTAAGGGCCGGCGGCTATGGCTACACCTTC.

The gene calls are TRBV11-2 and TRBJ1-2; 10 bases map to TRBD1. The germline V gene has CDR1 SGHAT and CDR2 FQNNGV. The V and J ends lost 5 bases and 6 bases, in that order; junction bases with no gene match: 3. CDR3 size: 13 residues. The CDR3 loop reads CASSATGGDGYTF. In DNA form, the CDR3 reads TGTGCCAGCAGCGCGACAGGGGGCGATGGCTACACCTTC. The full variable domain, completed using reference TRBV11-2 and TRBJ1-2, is EAGVAQSPRYKIIEKRQSVAFWCNPISGHATLYWYQQILGQGPKLLIQFQNNGVVDDSQLPKDRFSAERLKGVDSTLKIQPAKLEDSAVYLCASSATGGDGYTFGSGTRLTVV.

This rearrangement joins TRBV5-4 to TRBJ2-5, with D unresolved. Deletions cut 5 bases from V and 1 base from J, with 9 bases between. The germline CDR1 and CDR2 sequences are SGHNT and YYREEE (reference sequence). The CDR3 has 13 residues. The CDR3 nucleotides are TGTGCCAGCAGAGAAGAACCCCAAGAGACCCAGTACTTC. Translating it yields CASREEPQETQYF.

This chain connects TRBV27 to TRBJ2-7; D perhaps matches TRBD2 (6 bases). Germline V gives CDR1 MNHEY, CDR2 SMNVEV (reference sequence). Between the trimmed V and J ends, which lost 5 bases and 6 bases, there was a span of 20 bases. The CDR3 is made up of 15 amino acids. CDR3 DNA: TGTGCCAGCAGTCCTCAAACTAGCTGGGCGCTCGAGCAGTACTTC. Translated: CASSPQTSWALEQYF.

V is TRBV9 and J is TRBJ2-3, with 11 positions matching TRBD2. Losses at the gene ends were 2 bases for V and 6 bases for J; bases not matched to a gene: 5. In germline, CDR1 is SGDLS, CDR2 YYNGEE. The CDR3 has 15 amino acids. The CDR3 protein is CASSVTSGGRDTQYF. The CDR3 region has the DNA TGTGCCAGCAGCGTCACTAGCGGGGGACGGGATACGCAGTATTTT.

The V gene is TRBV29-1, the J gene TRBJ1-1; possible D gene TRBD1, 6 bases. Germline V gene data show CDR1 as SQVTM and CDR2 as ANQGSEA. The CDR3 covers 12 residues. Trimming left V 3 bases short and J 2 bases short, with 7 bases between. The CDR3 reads CSVEDSNTEAFF. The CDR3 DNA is TGCAGCGTTGAGGACAGTAACACTGAAGCTTTCTTT.

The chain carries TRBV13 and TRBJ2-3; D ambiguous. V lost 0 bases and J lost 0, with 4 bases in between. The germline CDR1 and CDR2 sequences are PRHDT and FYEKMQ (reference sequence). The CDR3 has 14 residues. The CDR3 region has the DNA TGTGCCAGCAGCTTAGGAAGTAGCACAGATACGCAGTATTTT. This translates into CASSLGSSTDTQYF. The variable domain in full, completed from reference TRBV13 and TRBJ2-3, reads AAGVIQSPRHLIKEKRETATLKCYPIPRHDTVYWYQQGPGQDPQFLISFYEKMQSDKGSIPDRFSAQQFSDYHSELNMSSLELGDSALYFCASSLGSSTDTQYFGPGTRLTVL.

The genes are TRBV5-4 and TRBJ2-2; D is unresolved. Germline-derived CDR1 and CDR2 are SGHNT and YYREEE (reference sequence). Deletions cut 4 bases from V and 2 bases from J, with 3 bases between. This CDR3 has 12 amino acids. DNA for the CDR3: TGTGCCAGCAGCCTTAACACCGGGGAGCTGTTTTTT. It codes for CASSLNTGELFF.

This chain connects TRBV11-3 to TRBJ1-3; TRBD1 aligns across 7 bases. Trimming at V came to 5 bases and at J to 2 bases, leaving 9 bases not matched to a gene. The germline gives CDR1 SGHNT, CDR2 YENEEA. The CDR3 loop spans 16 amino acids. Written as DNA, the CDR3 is TGTGCCAGCAGCCTAGGGGGGGACAGCGCTGGAAACACCATATATTTT. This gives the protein CASSLGGDSAGNTIYF.

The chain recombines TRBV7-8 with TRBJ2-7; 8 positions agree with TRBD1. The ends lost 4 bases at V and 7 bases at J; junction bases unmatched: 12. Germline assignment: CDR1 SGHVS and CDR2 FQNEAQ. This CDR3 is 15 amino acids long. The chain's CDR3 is CASSWTLGQGQEQYF. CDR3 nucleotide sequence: TGTGCCAGCAGCTGGACCTTAGGACAGGGTCAAGAGCAGTACTTC.

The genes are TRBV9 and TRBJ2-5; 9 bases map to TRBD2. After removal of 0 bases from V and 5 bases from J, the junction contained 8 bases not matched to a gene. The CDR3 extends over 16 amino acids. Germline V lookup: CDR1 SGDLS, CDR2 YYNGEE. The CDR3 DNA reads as TGTGCCAGCAGCGTAGGCCCTAGCGGGATAGGTGAGACCCAGTACTTC. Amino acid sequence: CASSVGPSGIGETQYF.

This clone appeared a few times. For the CDR3, the DNA is TGCGCCAGCAGCCACCTGGGGGCAGGGCAAGGTGGAAACACCATATATTTT. It is translated as CASSHLGAGQGGNTIYF. This chain joins TRBV4-3 and TRBJ1-3; weak D call: TRBD1 (6 bases). The CDR3 contains 17 residues. Per the germline V gene, CDR1 is LGHNA and CDR2 is YSLEER. Trimming took off 3 bases at V and 3 bases at J, with 18 bases between the two ends.